A selection of T cell receptor beta chains follows, all from one sample in a study of cytomegalovirus exposure and HLA in healthy donors. Data came from immunoSEQ multiplex PCR; TCRdb stores just in-frame clones and leaves some out. The sample has approximately 120,000 clones; more than 70% are singletons. Sequenced material: PBMCs. Source of these receptors: a woman under 40 in good health and CMV-seropositive. CDR3s include the opening cysteine and the closing phenylalanine or tryptophan. The D gene is left open where the match is weak. Some rows have no size entry. The others give once, few or many, or a class for an expanded clone.

j_gene,v_gene,abundance,d_gene,CDR3aa,CDR3nt
TRBJ2-7,TRBV5-1,NA,TRBD1,CASSYGGTGIYEQYF,TGCGCCAGCAGCTACGGTGGGACAGGGATCTACGAGCAGTACTTC
TRBJ1-1,TRBV7-3,NA,TRBD1,CASSSGQGVGAFF,TGTGCCAGCAGCTCAGGACAGGGGGTGGGAGCTTTCTTT
TRBJ2-7,TRBV4-1,NA,TRBD2,CASSQGTSEYSYEQYF,TGCGCCAGCAGCCAAGGGACTAGCGAATACTCCTACGAGCAGTACTTC
TRBJ1-5,TRBV30,NA,NA,CAWSVPGQPQHF,TGTGCCTGGAGTGTACCGGGACAGCCCCAGCATTTT
TRBJ2-7,TRBV4-2,NA,TRBD1,CASSQEPPGQGLYEQYF,TGTGCCAGCAGCCAGGAACCTCCGGGACAGGGGCTCTACGAGCAGTACTTC
TRBJ2-2,TRBV9,NA,NA,CASSVFRGELFF,TGTGCCAGCAGCGTATTTCGCGGGGAGCTGTTTTTT
TRBJ2-1,TRBV5-1,NA,TRBD1,CASSFNPGGENEQFF,TGCGCCAGCAGCTTTAATCCAGGGGGCGAGAATGAGCAGTTCTTC
TRBJ1-2,TRBV2,NA,NA,CASSGQVAGYTF,TGTGCCAGCAGTGGGCAGGTTGCTGGCTACACCTTC
TRBJ2-3,TRBV5-8,NA,NA,CASSPFPTDTQYF,TGTGCCAGCAGCCCCTTCCCGACAGATACGCAGTATTTT
TRBJ1-2,TRBV6-6,NA,TRBD1,CASSYSGTGINGYTF,TGTGCCAGCAGTTACTCTGGGACAGGGATTAATGGCTACACCTTC
TRBJ2-5,TRBV7-9,NA,TRBD2,CASSLAPGGQETQYF,TGTGCCAGCAGCTTAGCGCCGGGGGGCCAAGAGACCCAGTACTTC
TRBJ1-1,TRBV25-1,NA,NA,CASKEGLSTEAFF,TGTGCCAGCAAGGAGGGATTGAGCACTGAAGCTTTCTTT
TRBJ2-5,TRBV5-1,NA,NA,CASKEVRAETQYF,TGCGCCAGCAAGGAGGTGCGAGCGGAGACCCAGTACTTC
TRBJ1-1,TRBV19,NA,NA,CASKQDNAILNTEAFF,TGTGCCAGTAAGCAGGACAACGCAATCCTGAACACTGAAGCTTTCTTT
TRBJ2-7,TRBV6-5,NA,TRBD1,CASSLGTATYEQYF,TGTGCCAGCAGTCTCGGGACAGCAACCTACGAGCAGTACTTC
TRBJ1-1,TRBV28,NA,NA,CASTILGTEAFF,TGTGCCAGCACCATCCTCGGCACTGAAGCTTTCTTT
TRBJ1-1,TRBV9,NA,TRBD1,CASSEGTGGTEAFF,TGTGCCAGCAGCGAGGGTACAGGGGGCACTGAAGCTTTCTTT
TRBJ1-1,TRBV29-1,once,NA,CSASPTGTEAFF,TGCAGCGCCTCTCCCACCGGGACTGAAGCTTTCTTT
TRBJ2-7,TRBV5-1,NA,TRBD1,CASSLRTGGAGEQYF,TGCGCCAGCAGCCTACGGACAGGGGGCGCTGGCGAGCAGTACTTC
TRBJ2-5,TRBV28,NA,TRBD2,CASRPSGGHGETQYF,TGTGCCAGCAGACCAAGCGGGGGGCATGGGGAGACCCAGTACTTC
TRBJ1-1,TRBV30,NA,TRBD1,CAWSEQGAIRGTEAFF,TGTGCCTGGAGCGAACAGGGGGCGATAAGAGGAACTGAAGCTTTCTTT
TRBJ2-7,TRBV28,NA,TRBD2,CASSSPGLAGYYEQYF,TGTGCCAGCAGTTCCCCCGGACTAGCGGGGTACTACGAGCAGTACTTC
TRBJ2-7,TRBV28,NA,TRBD1,CASSYPDRDEQYF,TGTGCCAGCAGCTATCCTGACAGGGACGAGCAGTACTTC
TRBJ2-7,TRBV21-1,NA,NA,CASSKPSGTAYEQYF,TGTGCCAGCAGCAAACCCTCCGGGACAGCCTACGAGCAGTACTTC
TRBJ2-1,TRBV6-5,NA,TRBD1,CASSPRDSSYNEQFF,TGTGCCAGCAGCCCCCGGGACAGCTCCTACAATGAGCAGTTCTTC